These 21 T cell receptor beta chains share one sample of origin, sequenced in a study of early T cells in non-severe SARS-CoV-2 infection. TCRdb itself ran the 5' RACE reads through MiXCR, one entry per CDR3 protein. The profile shows more than 20,000 distinct CDR3 sequences, 3.5% to 4.5% of them singletons. Sequencing used whole blood. Every receptor here comes from an adult who was a healthcare worker with PCR-confirmed SARS-CoV-2 infection or an uninfected control (not recorded which).

This clonotype appeared many times. The chain recombines TRBV20-1 with TRBJ2-7; 11 bases map to TRBD2. The CDR3 has 15 residues. Germline-derived CDR1 and CDR2 are DFQATT and SNEGSKA (reference sequence). In DNA form, the CDR3 reads TGCAGCGGGCCGACCGGGACTAGCGGACCATACGAGCAGTACTTC. This codes for CSGPTGTSGPYEQYF.

This chain connects TRBV5-1 to TRBJ2-5, with a tentative D call TRBD1 (6 bases). Between the trimmed V and J ends, which lost 4 bases and 2 bases, there was a span of 12 bases. The CDR3 has 14 residues. Germline-derived CDR1 and CDR2 are SGHRS and YFSETQ. The CDR3 nucleotides read TGCGCCAGCAGCCCCCTACAGGGACAAGAGACCCAGTACTTC. Its translation: CASSPLQGQETQYF.

This clonotype was observed a handful of times. The rearrangement joins TRBV7-8 to TRBJ2-5; 9 nucleotides match TRBD2. This CDR3 comprises 14 residues. CDR1 SGHVS and CDR2 FQNEAQ come from the germline V gene. V shed 4 bases, J shed 8 bases, and the junction held 8 bases outside the gene matches. The chain's CDR3 is CASSSRGLAATQYF. The CDR3 DNA reads as TGTGCCAGCAGCTCGCGGGGACTAGCAGCCACCCAGTACTTC.

This clonotype was recorded many times. The V and J genes are TRBV6-6 and TRBJ2-7, with D maybe TRBD1 (5 bases). V was pared by 6 bases and J by 2 bases, with 14 bases between. The length of the CDR3 is 14 residues. The germline CDR1 and CDR2 sequences are MNHNY and SVGAGI (reference sequence). The CDR3 DNA is TGTGCCAGCAGCGGACAACTACCTACCTACGAGCAGTACTTC. This gives the protein CASSGQLPTYEQYF.

Many counts were recorded for this clonotype. The chain is built from TRBV7-9 and TRBJ2-5, with D possibly matching TRBD1 (5 bases). The CDR3 loop spans 15 amino acids. CDR1 and CDR2 from the germline V gene are SEHNR and FQNEAQ (reference sequence). V gave up 1 base and J gave up 1 base, with 10 bases separating them. The CDR3 here is CASSLGQGTQETQYF. The CDR3 bases are TGTGCCAGCAGCTTAGGGCAGGGTACCCAAGAGACCCAGTACTTC.

The genes are TRBV29-1 and TRBJ2-1, with 10 positions matching TRBD2. The CDR3 covers 13 residues. Germline V gene lookup returns CDR1 SQVTM and CDR2 ANQGSEA. V trimming: 7 bases; J trimming: 2 bases; junction bases outside the gene matches: 2. CDR3 amino acids: CSDTSGTYNEQFF. CDR3 bases: TGCAGCGACACTAGCGGGACCTACAATGAGCAGTTCTTC.

This clonotype was detected ten times or more. The chain links TRBV7-8 to TRBJ2-1; 8 positions match TRBD1. The CDR3 sequence is 16 residues long. Trimming took 3 bases from V and 6 from J; bases not matched to a gene: 10. Per germline, CDR1 SGHVS and CDR2 FQNEAQ. CDR3 protein: CASSLAWDRTVNEQFF. The CDR3 nucleotides are TGTGCCAGCAGCTTGGCGTGGGACAGGACAGTCAATGAGCAGTTCTTC. Looking up the rest from reference TRBV7-8 and TRBJ2-1 gives the full variable domain: GAGVSQSPRYKVAKRGQDVALRCDPISGHVSLFWYQQALGQGPEFLTYFQNEAQLDKSGLPSDRFFAERPEGSVSTLKIQRTQQEDSAVYLCASSLAWDRTVNEQFFGPGTRLTVL.

This clonotype came up many times. The rearrangement joins TRBV6-6 to TRBJ1-4, with 8 bases aligning to TRBD1. CDR3 size: 15 residues. The germline CDR1 and CDR2 sequences are MNHNY and SVGAGI (reference sequence). Trimming at V came to 4 bases and at J to 2 bases, leaving 3 bases not matched to a gene. This CDR3 reads CASSSQGATNEKLFF. CDR3 coding DNA: TGTGCCAGCAGTTCTCAGGGGGCGACTAATGAAAAACTGTTTTTT.

This clonotype was recorded many times. CDR3 sequence: CASSLGDSNTGELFF. The DNA of the CDR3 is TGTGCCAGCAGCTTAGGGGACTCGAACACCGGGGAGCTGTTTTTT. The V and J genes are TRBV7-6 and TRBJ2-2, with D perhaps TRBD2 (6 bases). The germline V gene has CDR1 SGHVS and CDR2 FNYEAQ. The CDR3 extends over 15 amino acids. Trimming took off 1 base at V and 0 bases at J, with 6 bases between the two ends.

This clonotype was seen at least ten times. V gene TRBV5-1 combines with J gene TRBJ2-1; D is undetermined. Trimming left V 3 bases short and J 0 bases short, with 7 bases between. CDR1 SGHRS and CDR2 YFSETQ come from the germline V gene. This CDR3 has 14 residues. CDR3 coding DNA: TGCGCCAGCAGCTCTCAAAGCTCCTACAATGAGCAGTTCTTC. Its translation is CASSSQSSYNEQFF. Drawing the rest from reference TRBV5-1 and TRBJ2-1, the complete variable domain is KAGVTQTPRYLIKTRGQQVTLSCSPISGHRSVSWYQQTPGQGLQFLFEYFSETQRNKGNFPGRFSGRQFSNSRSEMNVSTLELGDSALYLCASSSQSSYNEQFFGPGTRLTVL.

Details on this clonotype: A clone one base away is much larger, so this may be a read error. The chain is built from TRBV7-9 and TRBJ2-3, with 7 bases that match TRBD2. The CDR3 runs 17 residues. Trimming cost V 5 bases and J 2 bases; bases outside gene matches: 13. Looked up from germline, CDR1 is SEHNR and CDR2 is FQNEAQ (reference sequence). The CDR3 loop is CASSHWSGTRSTDTQYF. The CDR3 coding sequence is TGTGCCAGCAGCCACTGGAGCGGGACCCGATCCACAGATACGCAGTATTTT.

The chain couples TRBV11-2 to TRBJ2-7; TRBD2 matches 9 bases. Germline V gene lookup returns CDR1 SGHAT and CDR2 FQNNGV. The junction had 2 bases not matched to a gene; V was cut back by 4 bases and J by 4 bases. This CDR3 contains 13 residues. The chain's CDR3 is CASSSTSGYEQYF. As DNA, the CDR3 is TGTGCCAGCAGCTCGACTAGCGGTTACGAGCAGTACTTC.

V usage is TRBV6-5 and J usage is TRBJ2-2; D gene unclear. The CDR3 is made up of 11 amino acids. Looked up from germline, CDR1 is MNHEY and CDR2 is SVGAGI. The V end lost 6 bases, the J end lost 4 bases, and 3 bases lay between the germline ends. The CDR3: CASRGTGELFF. As DNA, the CDR3 is TGTGCCAGCAGGGGCACCGGGGAGCTGTTTTTT.

Comment on this clonotype: A junction boundary mismatches the germline segment, possibly from a read error. The chain couples TRBV6-2 or TRBV6-3 to TRBJ1-2; no definite D call. Germline V gene sequence: CDR1 MNHEY, CDR2 SVGEGT. The CDR3 runs to 13 residues. The CDR3 bases are TGTGCCAGCAGTTACCCCCCGCACTATGGCTACGCCTTC. Its protein product is CASSYPPHYGYAF.

The sample holds many counts of this clonotype. J is TRBJ2-7 and V is TRBV30; 9 nucleotides line up with TRBD1. Germline V gene sequence: CDR1 GTSNPN, CDR2 SVGIG (reference sequence). V trimming: 3 bases; J trimming: 2 bases; junction bases outside the gene matches: 2. The CDR3 runs to 13 residues. Written as DNA, the CDR3 is TGTGCCTGGAGCGGGACAGGGACCTACGAGCAGTACTTC. Translating gives CAWSGTGTYEQYF. The full variable domain, its missing parts supplied by reference TRBV30 and TRBJ2-7, is SQTIHQWPATLVQPVGSPLSLECTVEGTSNPNLYWYRQAAGRGLQLLFYSVGIGQISSEVPQNLSASRPQDRQFILSSKKLLLSDSGFYLCAWSGTGTYEQYFGPGTRLTVT.

Points on this clonotype: It may be a read error: a sequence one base away is much more abundant. The rearrangement joins TRBV6-6 to TRBJ1-4, with 8 bases matching TRBD1. Germline CDR1 is MNHNY and CDR2 is SVGAGI (reference sequence). CDR3 length: 14 residues. In DNA, the CDR3 is TGTGCCAGCGGTTACCGGACAGGGTGGGGAAAACTGTTTTTT. Protein: CASGYRTGWGKLFF.

Many counts were recorded for this clonotype. The chain couples TRBV4-1 to TRBJ2-3; TRBD1 matches at 9 bases. V shed 4 bases, J shed 4 bases, and the junction held 6 bases outside the gene matches. CDR3 length: 15 residues. Germline V gene sequence: CDR1 MGHRA, CDR2 YSYEKL. CDR3 sequence reads: CASSPGDRAPDTQYF. The CDR3 DNA reads TGCGCCAGCAGCCCCGGGGACAGGGCCCCAGATACGCAGTATTTT.

This clonotype showed up many times. V gene TRBV5-1 combines with J gene TRBJ2-7; a weak D match, TRBD2 (5 bases). V lost 4 bases and J 3 bases, leaving 14 bases between the germline ends. CDR1 SGHRS and CDR2 YFSETQ come from the germline V gene. The CDR3 runs to 14 residues. In nucleotides, the CDR3 is TGCGCCAGCAGCCATCCAGGACTTGGCTACGAGCAGTACTTC. This gives the protein CASSHPGLGYEQYF.

This clonotype came up a few times. CDR3: CASSSGLAGGKQFF. The CDR3 DNA follows: TGTGCCAGCAGCAGTGGGCTAGCGGGAGGTAAGCAGTTCTTC. The rearrangement joins TRBV6-1 to TRBJ2-1; 11 bases match TRBD2. With 6 bases clipped from V and 11 bases from J, the junction kept 9 bases outside the gene matches. The CDR3 has 14 amino acids. Germline CDR1 MNHNS, CDR2 SASEGT.

This clonotype has just a few counts. The chain has TRBV11-2 and TRBJ2-2; no reliable D call. There are 13 residues in the CDR3. Between the trimmed V and J ends, which lost 1 base and 5 bases, there was a span of 5 bases. The germline V gene encodes CDR1 SGHAT and CDR2 FQNNGV. The CDR3 nucleotides are TGTGCCAGCAGCTTAGTAGTAACCGGGGAGCTGTTTTTT. Its protein product is CASSLVVTGELFF.

This clonotype is labeled medium-sized (0.01 to 0.1%). This chain uses TRBV11-2 with TRBJ2-7, with D possibly matching TRBD1 (6 bases). V lost 6 bases and J 2 bases, leaving 17 bases between the germline ends. This CDR3 spans 15 amino acids. Germline V gene sequence: CDR1 SGHAT, CDR2 FQNNGV. The CDR3 region is CASRTPQGKAYEQYF. CDR3 nucleotides: TGTGCCAGCAGAACCCCCCAGGGGAAGGCCTACGAGCAGTACTTC.